This TCR beta chain appears in the sequencing data of a study of graft-versus-host responses after intestinal transplantation. Study as a whole: All recipients got anti-thymocyte globulin induction, then tacrolimus and steroids for three to four years.

Tissue processing of the graft released intraepithelial and lamina propria lymphocytes from it. The CDR3 totals 14 residues. Germline CDR1 reads MNHNS; CDR2 reads SASEGT. V lost 8 bases and J 1 base, leaving 15 bases between the germline ends. Repertoires were generated with immunoSEQ multiplex PCR, while TCRdb's copy carries only in-frame clones and drops some. The sample yields almost 15,000 clones, about two thirds seen once. The receptor comes from a human patient who received an intestinal transplant, so some T cells may come from the graft donor. This specimen was ileum tissue, taken around 690 days after intestinal transplantation. The gene calls are TRBV6-1 and TRBJ2-7; tentatively, D is TRBD2 (5 bases). The CDR3 is CASGEQGLSYEQYF. CDR3 bases: TGTGCCAGCGGGGAACAAGGACTTTCCTACGAGCAGTACTTC.